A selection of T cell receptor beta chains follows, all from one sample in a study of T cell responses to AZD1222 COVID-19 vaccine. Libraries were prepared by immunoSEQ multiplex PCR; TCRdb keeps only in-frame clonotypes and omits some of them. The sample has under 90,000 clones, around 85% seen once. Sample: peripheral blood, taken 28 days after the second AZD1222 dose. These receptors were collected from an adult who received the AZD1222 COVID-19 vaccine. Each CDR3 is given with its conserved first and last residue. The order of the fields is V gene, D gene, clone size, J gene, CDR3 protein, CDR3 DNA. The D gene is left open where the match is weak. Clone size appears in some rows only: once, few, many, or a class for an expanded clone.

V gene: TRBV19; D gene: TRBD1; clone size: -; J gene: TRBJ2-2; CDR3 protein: CASRGDRGRPPNTGELFF; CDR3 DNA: TGTGCCAGTAGGGGGGACAGGGGGCGCCCTCCGAACACCGGGGAGCTGTTTTTT
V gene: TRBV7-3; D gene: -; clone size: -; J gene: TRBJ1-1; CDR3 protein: CASSRGQYDTEAFF; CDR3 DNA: TGTGCCAGCAGCAGAGGACAATATGACACTGAAGCTTTCTTT
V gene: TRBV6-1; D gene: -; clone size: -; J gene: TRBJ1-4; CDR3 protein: CASSEAAWQGNEKLFF; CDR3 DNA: TGTGCCAGCAGTGAAGCGGCGTGGCAGGGAAATGAAAAACTGTTTTTT
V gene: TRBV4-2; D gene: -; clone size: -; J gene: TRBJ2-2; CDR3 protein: CASSQDFFKAAELFF; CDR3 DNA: TGTGCCAGCAGCCAAGACTTCTTTAAGGCGGCGGAGCTGTTTTTT
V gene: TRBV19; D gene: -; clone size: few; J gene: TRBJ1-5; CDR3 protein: CASSIWTANQPQHF; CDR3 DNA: TGTGCCAGTAGTATATGGACAGCTAATCAGCCCCAGCATTTT
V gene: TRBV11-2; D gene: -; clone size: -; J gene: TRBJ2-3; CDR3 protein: CASSLIVTGSQWDTQYF; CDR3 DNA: TGTGCCAGCAGCTTAATCGTGACGGGGTCCCAGTGGGATACGCAGTATTTT
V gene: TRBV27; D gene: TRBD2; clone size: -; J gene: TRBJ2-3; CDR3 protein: CASSFRLAGGQSTDTQYF; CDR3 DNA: TGTGCCAGCAGTTTCAGACTAGCGGGGGGGCAAAGCACAGATACGCAGTATTTT
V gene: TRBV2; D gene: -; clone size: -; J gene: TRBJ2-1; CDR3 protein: CASSEALPYSYNEQFF; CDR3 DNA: TGTGCCAGCAGTGAAGCGCTTCCCTACAGTTACAATGAGCAGTTCTTC
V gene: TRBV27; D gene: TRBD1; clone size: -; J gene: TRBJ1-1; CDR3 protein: CASSSRRGGNTEAFF; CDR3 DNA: TGTGCCAGCAGTTCTCGCAGGGGGGGGAACACTGAAGCTTTCTTT
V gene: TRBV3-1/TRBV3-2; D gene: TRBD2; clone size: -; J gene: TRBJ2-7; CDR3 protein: CASSQASVAGEQYF; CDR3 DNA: TGTGCCAGCAGCCAAGCCTCCGTAGCGGGGGAGCAGTACTTC
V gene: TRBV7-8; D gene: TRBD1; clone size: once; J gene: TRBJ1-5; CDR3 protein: CASSLALGDRGAQPQHF; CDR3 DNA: TGTGCCAGCAGCTTAGCGCTAGGGGACAGGGGAGCTCAGCCCCAGCATTTT
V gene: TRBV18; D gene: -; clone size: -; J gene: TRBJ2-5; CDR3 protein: CASSQRDPAGETQYF; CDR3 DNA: TGTGCCAGCTCTCAACGGGACCCAGCCGGAGAGACCCAGTACTTC
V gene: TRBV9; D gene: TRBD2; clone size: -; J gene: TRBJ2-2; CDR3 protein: CASSVVVSGGTGELFF; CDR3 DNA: TGTGCCAGCAGCGTAGTAGTTAGCGGGGGTACCGGGGAGCTGTTTTTT
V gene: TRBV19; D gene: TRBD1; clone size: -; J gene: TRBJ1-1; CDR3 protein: CASSSPRGGSDEAFF; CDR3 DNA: TGTGCCAGTAGCTCACCCAGGGGGGGTTCGGATGAAGCTTTCTTT
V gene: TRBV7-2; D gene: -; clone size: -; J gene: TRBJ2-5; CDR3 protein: CASILGGSQETQYF; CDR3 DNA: -
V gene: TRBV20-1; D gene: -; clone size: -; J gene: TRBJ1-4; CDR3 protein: CSGGVGEKLFF; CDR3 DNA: TGCAGCGGGGGGGTTGGTGAAAAACTGTTTTTT
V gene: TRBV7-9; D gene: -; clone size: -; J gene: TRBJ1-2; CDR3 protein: CASRRADSSPQGYYGYTF; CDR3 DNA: TGTGCCAGCAGACGCGCAGATTCAAGCCCCCAGGGGTACTATGGCTACACCTTC
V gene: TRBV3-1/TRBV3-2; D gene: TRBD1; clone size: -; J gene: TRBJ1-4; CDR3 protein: CASSQRQGQGNEKLFF; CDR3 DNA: TGTGCCAGCAGCCAGCGTCAGGGACAGGGTAATGAAAAACTGTTTTTT
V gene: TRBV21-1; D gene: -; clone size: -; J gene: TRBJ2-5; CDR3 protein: CASSKVGEGDRITTQYF; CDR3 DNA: TGTGCCAGCAGCAAAGTTGGGGAGGGGGACAGGATCACGACCCAGTACTTC
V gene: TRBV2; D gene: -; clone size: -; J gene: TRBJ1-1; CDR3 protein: CASRSGTEAFF; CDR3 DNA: TGTGCCAGCAGGTCGGGGACTGAAGCTTTCTTT
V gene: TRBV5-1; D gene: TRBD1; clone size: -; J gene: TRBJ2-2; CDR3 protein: CASSSQGAYTGELFF; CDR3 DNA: TGCGCCAGCAGCTCGCAGGGGGCATACACCGGGGAGCTGTTTTTT
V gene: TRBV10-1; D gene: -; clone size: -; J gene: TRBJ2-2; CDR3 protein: CASSERPEGPVNGELFF; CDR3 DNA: TGCGCCAGCAGTGAGAGGCCTGAGGGGCCCGTGAACGGGGAGCTGTTTTTT